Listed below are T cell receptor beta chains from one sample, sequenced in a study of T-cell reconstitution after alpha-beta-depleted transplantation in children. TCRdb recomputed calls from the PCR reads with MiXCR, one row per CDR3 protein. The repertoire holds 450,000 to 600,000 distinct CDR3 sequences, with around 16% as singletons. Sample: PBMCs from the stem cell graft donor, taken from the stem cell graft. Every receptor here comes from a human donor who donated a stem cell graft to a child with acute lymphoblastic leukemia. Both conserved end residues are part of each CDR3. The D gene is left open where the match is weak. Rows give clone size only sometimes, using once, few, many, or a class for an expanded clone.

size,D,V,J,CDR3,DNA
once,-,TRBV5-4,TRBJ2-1,CASSLGGGVSYNEQFF,TGTGCCAGCAGCTTGGGAGGGGGGGTGTCATACAATGAGCAGTTCTTC
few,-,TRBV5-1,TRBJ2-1,CASSRIFAKRREQFF,TGCGCCAGCAGTCGCATATTTGCCAAGAGGCGTGAGCAGTTCTTC
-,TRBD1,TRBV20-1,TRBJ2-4,CSALQQGKNSQYF,TGCAGTGCGCTACAACAGGGGAAAAACAGTCAGTACTTC
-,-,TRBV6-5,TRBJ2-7,CASSYGARFAEQYF,TGTGCCAGCAGTTACGGGGCTCGTTTTGCCGAGCAGTACTTC
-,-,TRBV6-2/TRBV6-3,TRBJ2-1,CASRTTNEQFF,TGTGCCAGCAGGACAACAAATGAGCAGTTCTTC
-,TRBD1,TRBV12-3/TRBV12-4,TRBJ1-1,CASSLDRANTEAFF,TGTGCCAGCAGCCTCGACAGGGCTAACACTGAAGCTTTCTTT
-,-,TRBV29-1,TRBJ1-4,CSVGISNEKLFF,TGCAGCGTCGGGATTTCTAATGAAAAACTGTTTTTT
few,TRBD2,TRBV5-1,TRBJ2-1,CASSLRTSGQGERRPWPLVNEQFF,TGCGCCAGCAGCTTGCGGACTAGCGGTCAGGGGGAGCGACGTCCGTGGCCATTGGTAAATGAGCAGTTCTTC
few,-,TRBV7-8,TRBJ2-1,CASSGITYNEQFF,TGTGCCAGCAGCGGGATCACCTACAATGAGCAGTTCTTC
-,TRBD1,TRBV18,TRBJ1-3,CASSPRSGTDKGNTIYF,TGTGCCAGCTCACCAAGATCCGGGACAGACAAGGGAAACACCATATATTTT
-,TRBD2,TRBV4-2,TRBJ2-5,CASSQSRTSGGQETQYF,TGTGCCAGCAGCCAATCCCGGACTAGCGGGGGACAAGAGACCCAGTACTTC
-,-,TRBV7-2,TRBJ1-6,CASSVRRPLHF,TGTGCCAGCAGCGTTCGACGTCCCCTCCACTTT
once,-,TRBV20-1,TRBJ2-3,CSARPRDTQYF,TGCAGTGCTAGACCCCGGGATACGCAGTATTTT
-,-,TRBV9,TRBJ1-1,CASSVEGGNTEAFF,TGTGCCAGCAGCGTAGAGGGGGGGAACACTGAAGCTTTCTTT
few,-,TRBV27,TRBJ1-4,CASSLKVLGATNEKLFF,TGTGCCAGCAGCCTAAAGGTCCTCGGGGCAACTAATGAAAAACTGTTTTTT
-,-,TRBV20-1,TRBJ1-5,CSAPGTYGQPQHF,TGCAGTGCCCCCGGGACATACGGTCAGCCCCAGCATTTT
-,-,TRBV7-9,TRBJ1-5,CASSSLGTDARTSPQHF,TGTGCCAGCAGCTCCTTAGGGACCGACGCCCGGACTTCGCCCCAGCATTTT
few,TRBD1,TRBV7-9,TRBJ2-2,CASSYGTGKNTGELFF,TGTGCCAGCAGCTATGGGACAGGGAAGAACACCGGGGAGCTGTTTTTT
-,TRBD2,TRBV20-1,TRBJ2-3,CSASPSGSTDTQYF,TGCAGTGCTAGCCCTAGCGGGAGCACAGATACGCAGTATTTT
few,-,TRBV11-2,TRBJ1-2,CASSFSLLAEGYGYTF,TGTGCCAGCAGCTTTAGTCTGCTCGCAGAAGGCTATGGCTACACCTTC
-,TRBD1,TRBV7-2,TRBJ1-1,CASSWGQAEAFF,TGTGCCAGCAGCTGGGGACAGGCCGAAGCTTTCTTT
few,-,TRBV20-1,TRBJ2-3,CSADPLESKMADTQYF,TGCAGTGCTGATCCCCTGGAATCCAAGATGGCAGATACGCAGTATTTT
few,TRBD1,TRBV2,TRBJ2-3,CASRPGTGGGKDTQYF,TGTGCCAGCAGACCCGGGACAGGGGGCGGTAAAGATACGCAGTATTTT
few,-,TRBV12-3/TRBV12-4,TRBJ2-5,CASSFRPLLDLETQYF,TGTGCCAGCAGTTTCCGACCCCTACTAGATTTGGAGACCCAGTACTTC
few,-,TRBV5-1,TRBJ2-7,CASSPDTRDSYEQYF,TGCGCCAGCAGCCCGGATACTAGGGATTCCTACGAGCAGTACTTC
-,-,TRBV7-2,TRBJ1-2,CASSHATQGYGYTF,TGTGCCAGCAGCCACGCGACGCAGGGCTATGGCTACACCTTC
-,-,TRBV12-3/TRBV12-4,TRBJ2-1,CASSPDPDFKNEQFF,TGTGCCAGCAGTCCCGACCCGGACTTTAAGAATGAGCAGTTCTTC
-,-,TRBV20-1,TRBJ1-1,CSARDNVNTEAFF,TGCAGTGCTAGAGATAACGTGAACACTGAAGCTTTCTTT
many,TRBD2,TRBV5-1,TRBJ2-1,CASSELAGAYNEQFF,TGCGCCAGCAGTGAACTAGCGGGAGCCTACAATGAGCAGTTCTTC